The clone carrying this TCR beta chain was seen once. TCRdb's table, derived via immunoSEQ multiplex PCR, lists solely in-frame clones and lacks some. Among 55,000 to 70,000 clones, about 81% were seen once, and the ten largest hold around 14%. This specimen belongs to a study of blood T cell repertoires in COVID-19. V was pared by 3 bases and J by 5 bases, with 4 bases of the junction left unmatched. Germline-derived CDR1 and CDR2 are LGHNA and YNFKEQ. The CDR3 covers 14 residues. This sequence originates from a man older than 75 with acute or convalescent COVID-19. What was sequenced was peripheral blood. The V and J genes are TRBV4-2 and TRBJ1-1; 9 bases are a match to TRBD1. CDR3: CASSHPGQGTEAFF. In DNA, the CDR3 is TGTGCCAGCAGCCACCCGGGACAGGGTACTGAAGCTTTCTTT.